The TCR beta chain under discussion was sequenced for a study of cytomegalovirus exposure and HLA in healthy donors. The CDR3 covers 15 residues. The ends were cut back, 2 bases at V and 3 bases at J, with 13 bases in the middle. CDR1 is SGHNT and CDR2 is YYREEE in the germline V gene (reference sequence). The PCR used 60 Vbeta and 13 Jbeta primers. Method: immunoSEQ multiplex PCR; TCRdb's copy keeps in-frame clones and lacks some. The sample comprises some 190,000 clones, over 65% of which are singletons, and roughly 1.5% rests with the top ten. Comment on this clone: Other DNA sequences from this sample encode an identical CDR3 as well.

This receptor was obtained from a man aged 18 to 29 in good health and CMV-seronegative. The sample consisted of PBMCs. This chain joins TRBV5-4 and TRBJ2-3; D perhaps matches TRBD1 (6 bases). The CDR3 nucleotides read TGTGCCAGCAGCTTAGGGGGTCAGGGAACAGATACGCAGTATTTT. Translating it yields CASSLGGQGTDTQYF.